A selection of T cell receptor beta chains follows, all from one sample in a study of cytomegalovirus exposure and HLA in healthy donors. The data were produced by immunoSEQ multiplex PCR, yet TCRdb's version contains in-frame clones alone and is incomplete. The table has under 150,000 clones, almost 90% seen once. The specimen was PBMCs. These receptors all come from a woman younger than 30 in good health and CMV-seropositive. Each CDR3 is given with its conserved first and last residue. The D gene is left open where the match is weak. Where a row states a size, it is once, few, many or the class of an expanded clone; other rows omit it.

CDR3 DNA,CDR3 protein,J gene,CDR3 length,V gene,clone size,D gene
TGTGCCAGTACAGGTTTAAACACCTACGAGCAGTACTTC,CASTGLNTYEQYF,TRBJ2-7,13,TRBV19,-,-
TGTGCCAGCTCTCCAGGGGACACTAATGAAAAACTGTTTTTT,CASSPGDTNEKLFF,TRBJ1-4,14,TRBV2,-,-
TGTGCCAGCAGCTTAGAAACAGCTAGCGCAGGCTACAATGAGCAGTTCTTC,CASSLETASAGYNEQFF,TRBJ2-1,17,TRBV5-4,-,-
TGCGCCAGCAGCCCCGAAGAGAGAGGGGAGACCCAGTACTTC,CASSPEERGETQYF,TRBJ2-5,14,TRBV4-1,once,-
TGTGCCAGCCGCTATTATTCCGGGAGGGCCGGTGACGAGCAGTACTTC,CASRYYSGRAGDEQYF,TRBJ2-7,16,TRBV5-4,-,TRBD2
TGTGCCAGCAGCATCCGGTTCCAAGAGACCCAGTACTTC,CASSIRFQETQYF,TRBJ2-5,13,TRBV9,-,-
TGTGCCAGTAGTAAGACAGCGAGCTCCTACGAGCAGTACTTC,CASSKTASSYEQYF,TRBJ2-7,14,TRBV19,-,-
TGCGCCACCCAAGACTATCCTGATAACACCGGGGAGCTGTTTTTT,CATQDYPDNTGELFF,TRBJ2-2,15,TRBV4-1,-,-
TGTGCCAGCAGCCCTTACTTTACGAGCGGGAGCACAGATACGCAGTATTTT,CASSPYFTSGSTDTQYF,TRBJ2-3,17,TRBV11-2,-,-
TGTGCCAGCAGCTTAGTTCCTCTGCAGGAGACCCAGTACTTC,CASSLVPLQETQYF,TRBJ2-5,14,TRBV5-8,-,-
TGTGCCAGCAGTGAAGAAGAGGGTTCACCCCTCCACTTT,CASSEEEGSPLHF,TRBJ1-6,13,TRBV6-4,-,-
TGTGCCAGTAGTATAGATCTGGTCACCTACTACGAGCAGTACTTC,CASSIDLVTYYEQYF,TRBJ2-7,15,TRBV19,-,-
TGTGCCAGCACTCATAGACAGGGGAGGACCGGGGAGCTGTTTTTT,CASTHRQGRTGELFF,TRBJ2-2,15,TRBV7-9,-,TRBD1
TGTGCCACCGGGGGACCCGTAACAGATACGCAGTATTTT,CATGGPVTDTQYF,TRBJ2-3,13,TRBV10-3,-,-
TGTGCCAGCAGCTTAGTAGCGGGGGGGCGATACGAGCAGTACTTC,CASSLVAGGRYEQYF,TRBJ2-7,15,TRBV7-2,many,TRBD2
TGTGCCAGCTCCCCAGGACAGGGATGGGGAGCTTTCTTT,CASSPGQGWGAFF,TRBJ1-1,13,TRBV28,-,TRBD1
TGTGCCAGCAGCAAAAGGGACAGCGCGAACACCGGGGAGCTGTTTTTT,CASSKRDSANTGELFF,TRBJ2-2,16,TRBV7-2,-,TRBD1
TGCGCCAGCACCCGACAGCTTAGCACAGATACGCAGTATTTT,CASTRQLSTDTQYF,TRBJ2-3,14,TRBV5-1,-,-
TGTGCCAGCAGTTTGGGGTCCAGGGGGGCGCAGTTCTTC,CASSLGSRGAQFF,TRBJ2-1,13,TRBV28,-,-
TGTGCCTGGAGGACCCAGGTTGCTGGTGGTGAAAAACTGTTTTTT,CAWRTQVAGGEKLFF,TRBJ1-4,15,TRBV30,-,-
TGTGCCAGCAGCCAAGGAATTAGTCCTTCTGGAAACACCATATATTTT,CASSQGISPSGNTIYF,TRBJ1-3,16,TRBV4-2,-,-
TGTGCCAGCATACTAGCGGGTGGAACCTACGAGCAGTACTTC,CASILAGGTYEQYF,TRBJ2-7,14,TRBV2,-,TRBD2
TGTGCCAGCAGCTCCCTAGATCGGGTTTCCGGGGAGCTGTTTTTT,CASSSLDRVSGELFF,TRBJ2-2,15,TRBV7-2,-,-
TGTGCCAGCAGTCTCCGGACTAGCGGGAGCTCCTACGAGCAGTACTTC,CASSLRTSGSSYEQYF,TRBJ2-7,16,TRBV2,-,TRBD2
TGTGCCAGCAGCGTAGAGGGACAACCGAACACTGAAGCTTTCTTT,CASSVEGQPNTEAFF,TRBJ1-1,15,TRBV9,-,-
TGCGCCAGCAGCCAAGGGGAACAGGTACCTAGCACAGATACGCAGTATTTT,CASSQGEQVPSTDTQYF,TRBJ2-3,17,TRBV4-1,once,-
TGTGCCAGTAGTAACAGGGGAATGAACACTGAAGCTTTCTTT,CASSNRGMNTEAFF,TRBJ1-1,14,TRBV19,-,TRBD1
TGCGCCAGCAGCCAAGGGGGACAGGGGATTGGCTACACCTTC,CASSQGGQGIGYTF,TRBJ1-2,14,TRBV4-1,-,TRBD1
TGTGCCAGCAGCCCCTCCAGGGACAGGGTGGACTATGGCTACACCTTC,CASSPSRDRVDYGYTF,TRBJ1-2,16,TRBV7-9,-,TRBD1
TGTGCCAGTAGTAGCAATGCGGATCAGCCCCAGCATTTT,CASSSNADQPQHF,TRBJ1-5,13,TRBV19,-,-
TGTGCCAGCAGTTGGGACAGCTTTAATGAAAAACTGTTTTTT,CASSWDSFNEKLFF,TRBJ1-4,14,TRBV6-6,-,TRBD1
TGTGCCAGCAGCTTAGAGGTCAGGGCCACCGGGGAGCTGTTTTTT,CASSLEVRATGELFF,TRBJ2-2,15,TRBV11-2,-,-
TGTGCCAGCAGCGCCCAGACAGGGGCCGTTCAGTACTTC,CASSAQTGAVQYF,TRBJ2-4,13,TRBV9,-,TRBD1
TGTGCCAGTAGCCCGACAGGCCTTAGCAATCAGCCCCAGCATTTT,CASSPTGLSNQPQHF,TRBJ1-5,15,TRBV19,-,-
TGTGCCAGCTCACCACCCGGGAGAGCGGTCACAGATACGCAGTATTTT,CASSPPGRAVTDTQYF,TRBJ2-3,16,TRBV18,-,-
TGTGCCAGCAGGGACTCCATATCCCAGCATTTT,CASRDSISQHF,TRBJ1-5,11,TRBV6-6,once,-
TGTGCCAGCAGTTTATCCCCAGCGGGGGGCTACGAGCAGTACTTC,CASSLSPAGGYEQYF,TRBJ2-7,15,TRBV27,-,TRBD2
TGTGCCAGCTCACCCTCCGGGACAGGGTACGAAAAACTGTTTTTT,CASSPSGTGYEKLFF,TRBJ1-4,15,TRBV18,-,TRBD1
TGTGCCAGCAGCCGGGACAGCAACTATGGCTACACCTTC,CASSRDSNYGYTF,TRBJ1-2,13,TRBV2,-,TRBD1
TGTGCCAGCAGCTCGGGACAGGGAAGGTATGAGCAGTTCTTC,CASSSGQGRYEQFF,TRBJ2-1,14,TRBV7-9,once,TRBD1
TGTGCCAGCAGCCACCACAGGGGGCGGTTCAATGAAAAACTGTTTTTT,CASSHHRGRFNEKLFF,TRBJ1-4,16,TRBV6-4,-,TRBD1
TGTGCCAGCGGGGCCGCGTCGGGCCCAGGAAGGGAGCAGTACTTC,CASGAASGPGREQYF,TRBJ2-7,15,TRBV18,-,-